These T cell receptor beta chains were read from a single sample in a study of identifying expanded T cells in peripheral blood. The method was immunoSEQ multiplex PCR; TCRdb's version includes in-frame clones alone and lacks a portion of them. The data hold 120,000 or so clones, with approximately 80% observed a single time. Sequenced: blood. The origin of the receptors is a person aged 18 to 70 in good health. Both conserved end residues are part of each CDR3. A D gene is named only where the DNA matches it firmly. A row's size may be missing; if present it is once, few, many or a size class.

TRBJ1-5	NA	NA	TRBV27	TGTGCCAGCAGTTTCTCCCTATTCGGGCAGCCCCAGCATTTT	CASSFSLFGQPQHF
TRBJ2-7	NA	TRBD2	TRBV6-5	TGTGCCAGCAGCGCGGGGGGGCCCTACGAGCAGTACTTC	CASSAGGPYEQYF
TRBJ1-2	NA	NA	TRBV12-2	TGTGCAAGTCGCTTAATAATGACTGGGCTTCCTCTTGCGGGCTACACCTTC	CASRLIMTGLPLAGYTF
TRBJ1-1	NA	NA	TRBV19	TGTGCCAGTAGTAGAGGGGGAGTACTCGAAGCTTTCTTT	CASSRGGVLEAFF
TRBJ1-2	NA	NA	TRBV27	TGTGCCAGCAGTCCCCGGGGCAGTGGCTACACCTTC	CASSPRGSGYTF
TRBJ2-7	few	NA	TRBV4-1	TGCGCCAGCAGCCAGATGTCCTCCTACGAGCAGTACTTC	CASSQMSSYEQYF
TRBJ1-2	NA	NA	TRBV27	TGTGCCAGCAGATCAATCGGTGACAACTATGGCTACACCTTC	CASRSIGDNYGYTF
TRBJ1-5	NA	TRBD1	TRBV28	TGTGCCAGCAGCTCGGGACAGGTGATTCAGCCCCAGCATTTT	CASSSGQVIQPQHF
TRBJ2-5	NA	TRBD2	TRBV30	TGTGCCTCCGCGCGACTAGCGGGGGGGGATTATAACCGAGCCGGGAGGAAAGAGACCCAGTACTTC	CASARLAGGDYNRAGRKETQYF
TRBJ1-1	NA	NA	TRBV6-5	TGTGCCAGCAGAGGACTGATGAACACTGAAGCTTTCTTT	CASRGLMNTEAFF
TRBJ1-2	few	NA	TRBV6-5	TGTGCCAGCAGTTACAGGGGGTATGGCTACACCTTC	CASSYRGYGYTF
TRBJ1-2	NA	TRBD1	TRBV6-5	TGTGCCAGCACTACCGAAGGGACAGTCTGGGGCTACACCTTC	CASTTEGTVWGYTF
TRBJ2-7	NA	TRBD1	TRBV9	TGTGCCAGCAGCCCCGTCGGACAGGACAGCTCCTACGAGCAGTACTTC	CASSPVGQDSSYEQYF
TRBJ2-1	NA	NA	TRBV7-9	TGTGCCAGCAGCTTAGGGGGGCCTTCCAATGAGCAGTTCTTC	CASSLGGPSNEQFF
TRBJ2-7	NA	TRBD1	TRBV15	TGTGCCACCGGTGACAGGGGGGCTTACGAGCAGTACTTC	CATGDRGAYEQYF
TRBJ1-1	NA	TRBD1	TRBV6-1	TGTGCCAGCACCCCGACAGGGGTGAGCACTGAAGCTTTCTTT	CASTPTGVSTEAFF
TRBJ1-1	NA	NA	TRBV12-5	TGTGCTAGTGGTTTGGACAGGGAGGACACTGAAGCTTTCTTT	CASGLDREDTEAFF
TRBJ1-6	NA	TRBD1	TRBV7-4	TGTGCCAGCAGCTTAATTGGACAGGGGTCCAATTCACCCCTCCACTTT	CASSLIGQGSNSPLHF
TRBJ2-3	NA	NA	TRBV30	TGTGCCTGGAGGGGGCGCAGGGGGGGCACAGATACGCAGTATTTT	CAWRGRRGGTDTQYF
TRBJ2-5	NA	NA	TRBV18	TGTGCCAGCTCACCACCGTTAGCCCGTGGGGAGACCCAGTACTTC	CASSPPLARGETQYF
TRBJ2-5	NA	NA	TRBV18	TGTGCCAGCTCACCTCAGGGCGGGGAGACCCAGTACTTC	CASSPQGGETQYF
TRBJ1-2	NA	NA	TRBV10-1	TGCGCCAGCAGCGACGGGGTCGGCTATGGCTACACCTTC	CASSDGVGYGYTF
TRBJ1-2	NA	TRBD1	TRBV29-1	TGCAGCGTTGAAGAGGGGACAGGGATTTTGCATGGCTACACCTTC	CSVEEGTGILHGYTF
TRBJ1-6	few	NA	TRBV5-1	TGCGCCAGCAGCTTGGGGCACCTGACCAATTCACCCCTCCACTTT	CASSLGHLTNSPLHF
TRBJ2-5	NA	TRBD2	TRBV15	TGTGCCACCAGCAGAGGACTAGCGGAACAAGAGACCCAGTACTTC	CATSRGLAEQETQYF
TRBJ1-2	NA	TRBD1	TRBV7-2	TGTGCCAGCAGCTCTGAGGGGGCCAACTATGGCTACACCTTC	CASSSEGANYGYTF
TRBJ2-3	NA	NA	TRBV2	TGTGCCAGCAGTGACAGGGGCGGCACAGATACGCAGTATTTT	CASSDRGGTDTQYF
TRBJ1-1	NA	NA	TRBV27	TGTGCCAGCAGTTCGACCGCGGATGAAGCTTTCTTT	CASSSTADEAFF
TRBJ1-1	NA	NA	TRBV27	TGTGCCAGCCCAGTGGGGGCGAACACTGAAGCTTTCTTT	CASPVGANTEAFF
TRBJ1-1	NA	NA	TRBV19	TGTGCCAGTTCGCAGGAGGGCTGGGCTGAAGCTTTCTTT	CASSQEGWAEAFF
TRBJ2-7	NA	NA	TRBV11-2	TGTGCCAGCAACCGAGGAGGGGAGGCTTACGAGCAGTACTTC	CASNRGGEAYEQYF
TRBJ1-1	NA	TRBD1	TRBV9	TGTGCCAGCAGCGTAGCCGGGACAGGGGCTTTGAACACTGAAGCTTTCTTT	CASSVAGTGALNTEAFF
TRBJ2-3	NA	NA	TRBV4-3	TGCGCCAGCAGCCAAGACCCCGCTAGTTATGTTGGGGGGTCAGCCGCAGATACGCAGTATTTT	CASSQDPASYVGGSAADTQYF
TRBJ1-6	NA	NA	TRBV7-9	TGTGCCAGCGGGGCGGGACTCTCAAATTCACCCCTCCACTTT	CASGAGLSNSPLHF
TRBJ1-3	NA	NA	TRBV11-2	TGTGCCAGCAGCTTAGATTGGGGAAACACCATATATTTT	CASSLDWGNTIYF
TRBJ1-2	NA	TRBD1	TRBV6-5	TGTGCCAGCAGTTGGGGGACAGGGAGAAACTATGGCTACACCTTC	CASSWGTGRNYGYTF
TRBJ2-2	many	TRBD1	TRBV18	TGTGCCAGCTCACAGGGACAGGGCTACACCGGGGAGCTGTTTTTT	CASSQGQGYTGELFF
TRBJ1-6	NA	NA	TRBV28	TGTGCCAGCAGTTTAGTCGGCGTGAATTCACCCCTCCACTTT	CASSLVGVNSPLHF
TRBJ2-1	once	NA	TRBV4-1	TGCGCCAGCAGCCCCCGGGACCTGGGGGGTGGGTACAATGAGCAGTTCTTC	CASSPRDLGGGYNEQFF
TRBJ2-2	NA	NA	TRBV30	TGTGCCTGGAGTCTCCACGGGGTTTTGCCTCTTAACACCGGGGAGCTGTTTTTT	CAWSLHGVLPLNTGELFF
TRBJ1-2	NA	NA	TRBV6-6	TGTGCCAGCAGTTTGGCAGGATCGTATGGCTACACCTTC	CASSLAGSYGYTF
TRBJ1-2	NA	NA	TRBV5-1	TGCGCCAGCAGCAAACCGCAAAACGACAGGAAGGTTCGTCCTACCGGGGAATATGGCTACACCTTC	CASSKPQNDRKVRPTGEYGYTF
TRBJ1-2	NA	TRBD1	TRBV7-2	TGTGCCAGCAGGAAAGGGGGGACAGGAGGGAATACTGGCTATGGCTACACCTTC	CASRKGGTGGNTGYGYTF
TRBJ1-4	NA	NA	TRBV19	TGTGCCAGTAGTATAGTAGGGACGGAAAAACTGTTTTTT	CASSIVGTEKLFF
TRBJ1-2	NA	TRBD1	TRBV14	TGTGCCAGCAGCCAAGACGGGGACCCAGGGGGCCGAAACTATGGCTACACCTTC	CASSQDGDPGGRNYGYTF
TRBJ1-1	NA	NA	TRBV29-1	TGCAGCGTTGGGGGCGAAGGCAGGGAAGCTTTCTTT	CSVGGEGREAFF
TRBJ2-5	NA	NA	TRBV7-9	TGTGCCAGCAGCTTAAGGGGCAAAGAGACCCAGTACTTC	CASSLRGKETQYF
TRBJ2-7	NA	NA	TRBV5-6	TGTGCCAGCAGCGCGAGCTACGAGCAGTACTTC	CASSASYEQYF
TRBJ1-1	NA	NA	TRBV7-9	TGTGCCAGCAGCGCCGGACGGCTGAACACTGAAGCTTTCTTT	CASSAGRLNTEAFF